The 7 T cell receptor beta chains below were found in one sample sequenced in a study of cytomegalovirus exposure and HLA in healthy donors. PCR amplification relied on 60 Vbeta primers (plus 13 Jbeta primers). Libraries were prepared by immunoSEQ multiplex PCR; TCRdb keeps only in-frame clonotypes and omits some of them. This sample has fewer than 110,000 clones, with 85% found just once. The sequencing input was PBMCs. The receptors derive from a man aged 30-40 years in good health and CMV-seronegative.

The chain links TRBV28 to TRBJ1-5; D might be TRBD1 (5 bases). Per the germline V gene, CDR1 is MDHEN and CDR2 is SYDVKM. The CDR3 spans 15 residues. Trimming removed 3 bases from V and 6 bases from J, with 15 bases in between. CDR3 region: CASSLTAGRSQPQHF. In nucleotides, the CDR3 is TGTGCCAGCAGTTTGACGGCAGGGAGGTCTCAGCCCCAGCATTTT.

This clone showed up many times. The V call is TRBV25-1, the J call TRBJ2-5; D gene ambiguous. Trimming cost V 0 bases and J 5 bases, with 13 bases left between them. CDR3 length: 15 residues. CDR1 is MGHDK, CDR2 SYGVNS, per germline. The CDR3 nucleotides are TGTGCCAGCAGTGAATACGGCAGGATGGTGGAGACCCAGTACTTC. Translated: CASSEYGRMVETQYF.

The rearrangement links TRBV9 to TRBJ2-2; no reliable D call. This CDR3 spans 16 amino acids. Deletions cut 0 bases from V and 0 bases from J, with 9 bases between. Germline-derived CDR1 and CDR2 are SGDLS and YYNGEE. In nucleotides, the CDR3 is TGTGCCAGCAGCGTAGGATGGCGGTCGAACACCGGGGAGCTGTTTTTT. This translates into CASSVGWRSNTGELFF.

The rearrangement joins TRBV12-5 to TRBJ1-3; D is perhaps TRBD1 (5 bases). The germline V gene has CDR1 LGHNT and CDR2 FRNRAP. The CDR3 length is 18 residues. Trimming removed 0 bases at V and 7 bases at J, with 22 bases between. This chain's CDR3 is CASGLVYINRWGENTIYF. CDR3 coding DNA: TGTGCTAGTGGTTTGGTCTATATTAACAGGTGGGGGGAGAACACCATATATTTT.

The chain is built from TRBV19 and TRBJ1-1; 9 bases match TRBD1. V was pared by 3 bases and J by 8 bases, with 4 bases of the junction left unmatched. Germline lookup yields CDR1 LNHDA and CDR2 SQIVND (reference sequence). The CDR3 spans 13 residues. The DNA for the CDR3 is TGTGCCAGTAGTATCGATACAGGGGGCGAAGCTTTCTTT. Its translation is CASSIDTGGEAFF.

V usage is TRBV7-9 and J usage is TRBJ2-1; 9 nucleotides match TRBD1. V gave up 7 bases and J gave up 8 bases; unmatched junction bases: 18. The CDR3 has 17 residues. Germline lookup yields CDR1 SEHNR and CDR2 FQNEAQ (reference sequence). This chain's CDR3 is CASNLSPGQGNIDEQFF. The CDR3 coding sequence is TGTGCCAGCAACCTTAGTCCGGGACAGGGTAATATAGATGAGCAGTTCTTC.

This clone was seen only a few times. The V and J genes are TRBV7-2 and TRBJ1-1; perhaps TRBD1 as D (5 bases). The CDR3 runs 15 residues. The germline CDR1 and CDR2 sequences are SGHTA and FQGNSA. With 5 bases removed from V and 5 bases from J, the gap between germline ends came to 18 bases. This CDR3 is CASSRKTTRGTEAFF. The CDR3 DNA sequence: TGTGCCAGCAGCCGCAAAACAACAAGGGGAACTGAAGCTTTCTTT.